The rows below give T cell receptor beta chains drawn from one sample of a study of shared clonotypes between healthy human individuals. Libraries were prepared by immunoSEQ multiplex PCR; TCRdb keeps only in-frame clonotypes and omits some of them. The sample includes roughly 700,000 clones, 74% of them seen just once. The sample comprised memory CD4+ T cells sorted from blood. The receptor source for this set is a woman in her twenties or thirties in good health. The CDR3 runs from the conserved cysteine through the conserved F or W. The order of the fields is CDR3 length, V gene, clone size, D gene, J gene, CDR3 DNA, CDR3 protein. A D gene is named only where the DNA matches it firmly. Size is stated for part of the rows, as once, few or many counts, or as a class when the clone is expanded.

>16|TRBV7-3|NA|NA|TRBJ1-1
TGTGCCAGCAGCCCTCGGGCTCCGGGAATGAACACTGAAGCTTTCTTT
CASSPRAPGMNTEAFF
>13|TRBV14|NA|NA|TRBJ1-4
TGTGCCAGCAGCCAAGGACTGAACGAAAAACTGTTTTTT
CASSQGLNEKLFF
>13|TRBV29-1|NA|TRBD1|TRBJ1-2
TGCAGCGCCGGCGACAGGGACAGTTATGGCTACACCTTC
CSAGDRDSYGYTF
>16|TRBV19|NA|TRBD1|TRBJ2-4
TGTGCCAGTAGCCTCGGGACAGGGGGCACCAAAAACATTCAGTACTTC
CASSLGTGGTKNIQYF
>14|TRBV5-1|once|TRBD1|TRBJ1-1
TGCGCCAGCAGCGTGGAGGGACAGGGTCGATACGCTTTCTTT
CASSVEGQGRYAFF
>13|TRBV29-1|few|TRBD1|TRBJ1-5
TGCAGCGTTGGAGACAGGGTGAATCAGCCCCAGCATTTT
CSVGDRVNQPQHF
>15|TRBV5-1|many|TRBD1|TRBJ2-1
TGCGCCAGCAGCTTGGGGGACAGGGATCGGAACGAGCAGTTCTTC
CASSLGDRDRNEQFF
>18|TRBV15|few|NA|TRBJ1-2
TGTGCCACCAGCAGAGATCTTTGGCAGGGCGTCGCTAACTATGGCTACACCTTC
CATSRDLWQGVANYGYTF
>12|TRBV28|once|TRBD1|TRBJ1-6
TGTGCCAGCAGTTACCTCGGACAGGCACCGGACTTT
CASSYLGQAPDF
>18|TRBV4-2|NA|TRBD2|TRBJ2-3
TGTGCCAGCAGCCAAGATAGGGCGGGAGTGACAAGCACAGATACGCAGTATTTT
CASSQDRAGVTSTDTQYF
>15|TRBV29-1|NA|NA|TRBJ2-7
TGCAGCGTTTCCCTACCCGGGACCGGTTCCTACGAGCAGTACTTC
CSVSLPGTGSYEQYF
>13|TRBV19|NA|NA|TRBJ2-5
TGTGCCACCAAGGCCGTAACGGGAGAGACCCAGTACTTC
CATKAVTGETQYF
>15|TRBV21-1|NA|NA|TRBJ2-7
TGTGCCAGCAGCAAAGGGGGACAGGAGATGGGAGAGCAGTACTTC
CASSKGGQEMGEQYF
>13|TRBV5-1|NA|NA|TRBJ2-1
TGCGCCAGCACCGCCTCAGGAGTTTTTGAGCAGTTCTTC
CASTASGVFEQFF
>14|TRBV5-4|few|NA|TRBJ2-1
TGTGCCAGCAGCTTGGCGGGACACTACAATGAGCAGTTCTTC
CASSLAGHYNEQFF
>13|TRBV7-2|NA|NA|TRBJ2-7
TGTGCCAGCAGCCTGGGACACTCCTACGAGCAGTACTTC
CASSLGHSYEQYF
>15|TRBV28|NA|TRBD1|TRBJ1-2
TGTGCCAGCAATCGACAGGGCACCCGATTGTATGGCTACACCTTC
CASNRQGTRLYGYTF
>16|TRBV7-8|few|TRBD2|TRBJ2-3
TGTGCCAGCAGCTCTTGGACGGGACTAGGGAGAGATACGCAGTATTTT
CASSSWTGLGRDTQYF
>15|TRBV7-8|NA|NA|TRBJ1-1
TGTGCCAGCAGTTACAAAGGGGGAATGAACACTGAAGCTTTCTTT
CASSYKGGMNTEAFF
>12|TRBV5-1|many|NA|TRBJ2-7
TGCGCCAGCAGCTTCCAGGGCTACGAGCAGTACTTC
CASSFQGYEQYF
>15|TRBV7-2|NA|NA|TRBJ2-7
TGTGCCAGCAGCACCTCCTTGAGCGACAGCTACGAGCAGTACTTC
CASSTSLSDSYEQYF
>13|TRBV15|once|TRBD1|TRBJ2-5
TGTGCCACCAGCCGGGACAGGGTAGAGACCCAGTACTTC
CATSRDRVETQYF
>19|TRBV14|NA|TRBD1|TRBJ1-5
TGTGCCAGCAGCCAACCCCGCGACGCGGGACAGGGGGCTGGTCAGCCCCAGCATTTT
CASSQPRDAGQGAGQPQHF
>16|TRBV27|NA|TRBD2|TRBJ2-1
TGTGCCAGCAGTTTAAGGGCTAGCGGGAGTGGAAATGAGCAGTTCTTC
CASSLRASGSGNEQFF
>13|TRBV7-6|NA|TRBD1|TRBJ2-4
TGTGCCAGCAGCCCAGGACAGGGGAGCATTCAGTACTTC
CASSPGQGSIQYF
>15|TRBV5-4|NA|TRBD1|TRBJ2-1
TGTGCCAGCAGCCTGGACAGGCAGGCCAGTGGTGAGCAGTTCTTC
CASSLDRQASGEQFF
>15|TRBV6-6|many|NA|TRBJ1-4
TGTGCCAGCATGGTTTCCCCTGCAACTAATGAAAAACTGTTTTTT
CASMVSPATNEKLFF
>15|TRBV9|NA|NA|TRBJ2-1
TGTGCCAGCAGCCCGAATGGGGCGTCGGTGGATGAGCAGTTCTTC
CASSPNGASVDEQFF
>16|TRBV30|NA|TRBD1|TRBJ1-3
TGTGCCTGGAGTTCCTCCGGCAGGGGGCCTGGAAACACCATATATTTT
CAWSSSGRGPGNTIYF
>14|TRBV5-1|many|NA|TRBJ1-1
TGCGCCAGCAGCTTGGGGCAAATTAACACTGAAGCTTTCTTT
CASSLGQINTEAFF
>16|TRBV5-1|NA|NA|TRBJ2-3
TGCGCCAGCAGCTTGGAGAGCGGACGGTCCACAGATACGCAGTATTTT
CASSLESGRSTDTQYF
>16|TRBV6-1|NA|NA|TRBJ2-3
TGTGCCAGCAGTGAAATAGTGGGAGATGAGGGAGATACGCAGTATTTT
CASSEIVGDEGDTQYF
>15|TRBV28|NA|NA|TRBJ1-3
TGTGCCAGCAGTTCCGCAGGGGATAGTGGAAACACCATATATTTT
CASSSAGDSGNTIYF
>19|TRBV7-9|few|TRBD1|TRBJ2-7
TGTGCCAGCAGCTTAGGGACAGGGTTCTTGGGGACTCCCCACTACGAGCAGTACTTC
CASSLGTGFLGTPHYEQYF
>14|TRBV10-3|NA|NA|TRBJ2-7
TGTGCCATCAGTGACTCTAGCTCACTCTACGAGCAGTACTTC
CAISDSSSLYEQYF
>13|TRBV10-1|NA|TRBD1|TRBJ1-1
TGCGCCAGCAGCCGGACAGGGAATACTGAAGCTTTCTTT
CASSRTGNTEAFF
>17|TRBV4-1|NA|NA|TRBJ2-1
TGCGCCAGCAGCCAAGATCGGACCTCCATCCCCGCAAATGAGCAGTTCTTC
CASSQDRTSIPANEQFF
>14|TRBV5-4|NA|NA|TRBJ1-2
TGTGCCAGCAGCCCCGGTGGCAGTAACTATGGCTACACCTTC
CASSPGGSNYGYTF
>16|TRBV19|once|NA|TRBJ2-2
TGTGCCAGTAGTCAAGCCCCCTTTAGGGTAGGGGGGGAGCTGTTTTTT
CASSQAPFRVGGELFF
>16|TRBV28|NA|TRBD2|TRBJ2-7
TGTGCCAGCAGTCAAATCACTATTCTAGCGGCCTACGAGCAGTACTTC
CASSQITILAAYEQYF
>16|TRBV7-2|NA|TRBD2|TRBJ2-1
TGTGCCAGCAGCTTAGAGGGACTAGTCTCCTACAATGAGCAGTTCTTC
CASSLEGLVSYNEQFF
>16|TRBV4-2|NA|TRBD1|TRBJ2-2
TGTGCCAGCAGCCCGGACAGGGGCGGCGGCACCGGGGAGCTGTTTTTT
CASSPDRGGGTGELFF
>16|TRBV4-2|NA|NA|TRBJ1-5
TGTGCCAGCAGCCAAGGGTCGGGTTTTAGCAATCAGCCCCAGCATTTT
CASSQGSGFSNQPQHF
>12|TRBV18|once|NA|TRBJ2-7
TGTGCCAGCTCACCCCGACCGGACGAGCAGTACTTC
CASSPRPDEQYF
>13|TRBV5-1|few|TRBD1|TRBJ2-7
TGCGCCAGCAGCTTACAGGGGGCGGTCGAGCAGTACTTC
CASSLQGAVEQYF
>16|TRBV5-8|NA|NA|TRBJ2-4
TGTGCCAGCAGCTCCCCTACGGGGGGCGGGAATGACATTCAGTACTTC
CASSSPTGGGNDIQYF
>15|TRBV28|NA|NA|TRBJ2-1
TGTGCCAGCACCACCGGAGGGACGAAGTACAATGAGCAGTTCTTC
CASTTGGTKYNEQFF
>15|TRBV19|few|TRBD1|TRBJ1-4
TGTGCCAGTAGGCGCCTACGGGACAGTAATGAAAAACTGTTTTTT
CASRRLRDSNEKLFF
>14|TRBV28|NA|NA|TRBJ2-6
TGTGCCAGCAGTCCGAACTCTGGGGCCAACGTCCTGACTTTC
CASSPNSGANVLTF
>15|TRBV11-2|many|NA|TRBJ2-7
TGTGCCAGCAGCTTAGGGTCATCGGGGGCCTACGAGCAGTACTTC
CASSLGSSGAYEQYF
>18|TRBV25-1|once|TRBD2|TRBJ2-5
TGTGCCAGCAGTGAACCCTTAAGGACTAGCGGGAGTCGAGAGACCCAGTACTTC
CASSEPLRTSGSRETQYF
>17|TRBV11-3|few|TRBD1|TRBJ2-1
TGTGCCAGCAGCTTAGATTCGGGGACAGGGGGCTACAATGAGCAGTTCTTC
CASSLDSGTGGYNEQFF
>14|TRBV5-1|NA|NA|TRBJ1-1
TGCGCCAGCAGCACAGGACGGAGGAACACTGAAGCTTTCTTT
CASSTGRRNTEAFF
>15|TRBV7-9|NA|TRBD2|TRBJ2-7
TGTGCCAGCAGCCCTAATAGCGGGAGCTTGTACGAGCAGTACTTC
CASSPNSGSLYEQYF
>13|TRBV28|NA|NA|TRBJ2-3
TGTGCCAGCAGTTTCGGCGGACCAGATACGCAGTATTTT
CASSFGGPDTQYF
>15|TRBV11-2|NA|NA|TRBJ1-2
TGTGCCAGCAGCTTGGGGGCAAGCCTGGACTATGGCTACACCTTC
CASSLGASLDYGYTF
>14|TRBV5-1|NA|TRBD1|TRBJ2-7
TGCGCCAGCAGCTGGACAGGGGGCAGGTACGAGCAGTACTTC
CASSWTGGRYEQYF
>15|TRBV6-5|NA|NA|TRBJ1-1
TGTGCCAGCAACTCGCCGGGGGCCGGGAACACTGAAGCTTTCTTT
CASNSPGAGNTEAFF
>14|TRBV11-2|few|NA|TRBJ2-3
TGTGCCAGCAGCCCGCAACATGACGGCAATACGCAGTATTTT
CASSPQHDGNTQYF